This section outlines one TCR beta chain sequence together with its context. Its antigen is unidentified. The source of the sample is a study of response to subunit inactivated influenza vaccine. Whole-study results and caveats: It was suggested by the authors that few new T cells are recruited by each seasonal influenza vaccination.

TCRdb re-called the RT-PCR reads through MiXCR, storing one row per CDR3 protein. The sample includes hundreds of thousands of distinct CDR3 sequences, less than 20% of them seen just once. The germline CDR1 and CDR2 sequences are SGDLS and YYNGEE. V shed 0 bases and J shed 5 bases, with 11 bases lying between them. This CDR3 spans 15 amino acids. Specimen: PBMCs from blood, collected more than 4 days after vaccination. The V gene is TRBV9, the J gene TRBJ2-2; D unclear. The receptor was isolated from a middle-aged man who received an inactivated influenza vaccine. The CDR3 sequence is CASSVEWGWTGELFF. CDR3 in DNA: TGTGCCAGCAGCGTAGAGTGGGGATGGACCGGGGAGCTGTTTTTT.